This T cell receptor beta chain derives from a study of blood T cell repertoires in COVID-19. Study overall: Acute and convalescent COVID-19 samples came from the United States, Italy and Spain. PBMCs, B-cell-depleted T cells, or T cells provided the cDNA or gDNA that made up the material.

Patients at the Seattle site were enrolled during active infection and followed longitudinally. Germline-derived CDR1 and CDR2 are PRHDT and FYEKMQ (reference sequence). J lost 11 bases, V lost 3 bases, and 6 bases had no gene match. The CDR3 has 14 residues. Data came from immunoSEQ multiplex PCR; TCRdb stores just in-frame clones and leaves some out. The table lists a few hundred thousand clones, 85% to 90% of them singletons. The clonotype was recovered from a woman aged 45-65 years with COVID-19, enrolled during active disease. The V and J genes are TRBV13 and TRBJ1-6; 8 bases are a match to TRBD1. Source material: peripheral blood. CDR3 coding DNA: TGTGCCAGCAGCTTGCGGCAGGGGGCGGCACCCCTCCACTTT. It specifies CASSLRQGAAPLHF.